The 26 T cell receptor beta chains presented below share a single source sample, sequenced in a study of naive and memory T cell subsets. Ligated cDNA underwent four rounds of PCR with nested alpha and beta constant region primers and SP2. TCRdb fed the UMI-ligation and nested PCR reads into MiXCR, producing one record per CDR3 protein. The sample holds approximately 37,000 distinct CDR3 sequences, more than 9.5% seen once. Noted treatment: skin biopsy from PPD injection site in Mantoux-positive individual. The library had UMIs added by 3' ligation of an oligonucleotide to TCR cDNA. Specimen: skin, collected from a tuberculin skin test site. These receptors all come from an adult in good health.

This chain uses TRBV5-1 with TRBJ2-3, with TRBD1 as a possible D gene (6 bases). Germline CDR1 reads SGHRS; CDR2 reads YFSETQ. V was clipped by 2 bases and J by 1 base, with 8 bases between them. This CDR3 comprises 14 residues. CDR3 sequence (DNA): TGCGCCAGCAGCTTACGGACAGGCACAGATACGCAGTATTTT. This translates into CASSLRTGTDTQYF.

The chain couples TRBV28 to TRBJ2-7, with D perhaps TRBD1 (6 bases). V gave up 1 base and J gave up 3 bases, with 10 bases separating them. The CDR3 totals 14 residues. CDR1 is MDHEN, CDR2 SYDVKM, per germline. The CDR3, as DNA: TGTGCCAGCAGTTTATTCAGGGGCGGCTACGAGCAGTACTTC. This gives the protein CASSLFRGGYEQYF.

This clonotype came up a few times. The chain is built from TRBV7-9 and TRBJ1-2; D is undetermined. Trimming cost V 2 bases and J 3 bases, with 13 bases left between them. The CDR3 extends over 15 amino acids. Germline CDR1 and CDR2: SEHNR and FQNEAQ (reference sequence). The CDR3 spells CASSLISSTYYGYTF. CDR3 sequence (DNA): TGTGCCAGCAGCTTAATATCTTCCACTTACTATGGCTACACCTTC. The full variable domain, its missing parts supplied by reference TRBV7-9 and TRBJ1-2, is DTGVSQNPRHKITKRGQNVTFRCDPISEHNRLYWYRQTLGQGPEFLTYFQNEAQLEKSRLLSDRFSAERPKGSFSTLEIQRTEQGDSAMYLCASSLISSTYYGYTFGSGTRLTVV.

This clonotype was detected ten times or more. The chain joins TRBV29-1 to TRBJ2-2; either TRBD1 or TRBD2 may supply D (5 bases each). CDR3 length: 13 amino acids. Germline-derived CDR1 and CDR2 are SQVTM and ANQGSEA. Trimming left V 4 bases short and J 0 bases short, with 6 bases between. CDR3 sequence: CSVGGANTGELFF. The CDR3 DNA follows: TGCAGCGTTGGAGGGGCGAACACCGGGGAGCTGTTTTTT.

The V gene is TRBV27, the J gene TRBJ2-1, with 12 bases lining up with TRBD2. J lost 6 bases, V lost 5 bases, and 8 bases had no gene match. CDR3 length: 16 residues. Germline loops: CDR1 MNHEY, CDR2 SMNVEV (reference sequence). This CDR3 reads CASSRRLAGVFNEQFF. Here the CDR3 DNA reads TGTGCCAGCAGTCGGAGACTAGCGGGAGTATTCAATGAGCAGTTCTTC.

This clonotype was observed at least ten times. This sequence joins TRBV27 and TRBJ2-3; D gene uncertain. This CDR3 region has 14 residues. From germline, CDR1 is MNHEY and CDR2 SMNVEV (reference sequence). Deletions cut 2 bases from V and 2 bases from J, with 8 bases between. CDR3 sequence: CASSLLGNTDTQYF. CDR3 in DNA: TGTGCCAGCAGTTTACTGGGTAACACAGATACGCAGTATTTT.

The rearrangement joins TRBV12-3 or TRBV12-4 to TRBJ1-6; D is possibly TRBD1 (5 bases). V lost 6 bases and J 0 bases, leaving 15 bases between the germline ends. The CDR3 runs 17 residues. This CDR3 is CASRSVRVNSYNSPLHF. CDR3 DNA: TGTGCCAGCAGATCCGTCAGGGTGAACTCCTATAATTCACCCCTCCACTTT.

This clonotype was picked up many times. The rearrangement links TRBV7-3 to TRBJ1-1; D gene uncertain. Trimming removed 1 base from V and 0 bases from J, with 3 bases in between. Per germline, CDR1 SGHTA and CDR2 FQGTGA. The CDR3 has 13 residues. The CDR3 sequence is CASSLSMNTEAFF. CDR3 in DNA: TGTGCCAGCAGCTTAAGCATGAACACTGAAGCTTTCTTT.

There are many counts of this clonotype. The V and J genes are TRBV20-1 and TRBJ2-1; D call uncertain. This CDR3 spans 15 amino acids. Trimming pared 3 bases from V and 0 bases from J, leaving 12 bases between. CDR1 and CDR2 (germline): DFQATT, SNEGSKA (reference sequence). The CDR3 loop reads CSASPHWSSYNEQFF. CDR3 sequence (DNA): TGCAGTGCTAGCCCCCACTGGAGCTCCTACAATGAGCAGTTCTTC.

The J gene is TRBJ1-5, the V gene TRBV10-3, with a tentative D call TRBD1 (6 bases). Germline loops: CDR1 ENHRY, CDR2 SYGVKD. V dropped 7 bases and J dropped 0 bases, with 13 bases sitting between them. This CDR3 contains 15 residues. CDR3 DNA: TGTGCCATCAAACAGGGCAGCAATAGCAATCAGCCCCAGCATTTT. Residues: CAIKQGSNSNQPQHF.

This clonotype was recorded many times. The CDR3 protein is CASSLRADRRAGELFF. The DNA for the CDR3 is TGTGCCAGCAGCTTAAGGGCGGACAGGCGGGCCGGGGAGCTGTTTTTT. This chain links TRBV11-1 with TRBJ2-2; TRBD1 aligns across 7 bases. Germline lookup yields CDR1 SGHAT and CDR2 FQDESV (reference sequence). This CDR3 spans 16 amino acids. Trimming removed 2 bases from V and 6 bases from J; junction bases left unmatched: 9.

This clonotype appeared a few times. The chain uses TRBV2 and TRBJ1-5, with 7 bases identical to TRBD1. The germline V gene encodes CDR1 SNHLY and CDR2 FYNNEI. The J segment lost 2 bases and the V segment lost 7 bases, leaving 2 bases of the junction unmatched. The CDR3 length is 13 residues. CDR3 in amino acids: CASIGQGNQPQHF. The CDR3 DNA follows: TGTGCCAGCATTGGACAGGGCAATCAGCCCCAGCATTTT. The entire variable domain, with the rest obtained from reference TRBV2 and TRBJ1-5, is as follows: EPEVTQTPSHQVTQMGQEVILRCVPISNHLYFYWYRQILGQKVEFLVSFYNNEISEKSEIFDDQFSVERPDGSNFTLKIRSTKLEDSAMYFCASIGQGNQPQHFGDGTRLSIL.

A few counts support this clonotype. The chain couples TRBV29-1 to TRBJ2-1; 7 bases line up with TRBD2. Germline lookup yields CDR1 SQVTM and CDR2 ANQGSEA. V lost 4 bases and J lost 7; bases outside the gene matches: 10. This CDR3 has 14 amino acids. The CDR3 coding sequence is TGCAGCGTTGTGGGAGGGAATAGGAGAAATGAGCAGTTCTTC. It encodes CSVVGGNRRNEQFF.

This clonotype was seen many times. The V and J genes are TRBV13 and TRBJ2-3, with 11 bases aligning to TRBD1. J was trimmed by 5 bases and V by 7 bases; bases with no gene match: 11. Per germline, CDR1 PRHDT and CDR2 FYEKMQ (reference sequence). CDR3 length: 16 amino acids. Written as DNA, the CDR3 is TGTGCCAGCACCTTCCAGGACAGGGGGCGGTTAGATACGCAGTATTTT. Its translation is CASTFQDRGRLDTQYF.

The chain uses TRBV4-2 and TRBJ2-5; D assignment may be TRBD1 or TRBD2 (5 bases each). The length of the CDR3 is 15 residues. Trimming pared 1 base from V and 5 bases from J, leaving 14 bases between. Germline lookup yields CDR1 LGHNA and CDR2 YNFKEQ. The CDR3 here is CASSQGQWDAETQYF. The DNA of the CDR3 is TGTGCCAGCAGCCAAGGACAGTGGGACGCGGAGACCCAGTACTTC.

The table lists this clonotype with many counts. The CDR3 region is CASSLTRAYNEQFF. The CDR3 DNA sequence: TGTGCCAGCAGTTTAACAAGGGCCTACAATGAGCAGTTCTTC. The rearrangement links TRBV28 to TRBJ2-1; D unclear. This CDR3 region has 14 residues. Deletions cut 2 bases from V and 2 bases from J, with 7 bases between. Germline V lookup: CDR1 MDHEN, CDR2 SYDVKM.

This clonotype was seen at least ten times. The V gene is TRBV20-1, the J gene TRBJ2-7; 8 bases fit TRBD1. Losses at the gene ends were 6 bases for V and 5 bases for J; bases not matched to a gene: 6. Germline CDR1 and CDR2: DFQATT and SNEGSKA (reference sequence). The CDR3 has 12 amino acids. The CDR3 spells CSANQGAHEQYF. CDR3 coding DNA: TGCAGTGCAAACCAGGGGGCCCACGAGCAGTACTTC.

The chain recombines TRBV7-2 with TRBJ2-1; a possible D gene is TRBD2 (6 bases). The V gene's germline CDR1 is SGHTA and CDR2 FQGNSA. The ends were cut back, 1 base at V and 8 bases at J, with 15 bases in the middle. CDR3 length: 15 amino acids. CDR3 amino acids: CASSLGGGKIDEQFF. The CDR3 DNA reads as TGTGCCAGCAGCTTAGGAGGCGGGAAAATCGATGAGCAGTTCTTC.

The CDR3 DNA is TGCAGCGTCCAGGACAGGGGGGGCTACGAGCAGTACTTC. Amino acid sequence: CSVQDRGGYEQYF. The chain links TRBV29-1 to TRBJ2-7; the match to TRBD1 covers 10 bases. Germline V lookup: CDR1 SQVTM, CDR2 ANQGSEA. CDR3 size: 13 residues. The J segment lost 3 bases and the V segment lost 6 bases, leaving 5 bases of the junction unmatched.

This clonotype occurred many times. This chain connects TRBV27 to TRBJ2-1, with TRBD2 matching over 10 bases. The junction had 5 bases not matched to a gene; V was cut back by 5 bases and J by 7 bases. Per the germline V gene, CDR1 is MNHEY and CDR2 is SMNVEV (reference sequence). This CDR3 has 14 amino acids. The CDR3 sequence is CASSPRTSGNEQFF. The CDR3 DNA follows: TGTGCCAGCAGTCCGAGGACTAGCGGTAATGAGCAGTTCTTC.

In this sample, this clonotype turned up a few times. The V call is TRBV25-1, the J call TRBJ2-7, with a weak D call TRBD1 (6 bases). The CDR3 length is 15 residues. V was trimmed by 3 bases and J by 0 bases, leaving 12 bases between them. Germline V lookup: CDR1 MGHDK, CDR2 SYGVNS. The CDR3 protein is CASSDRDTSSYEQYF. For the CDR3, the DNA is TGTGCCAGCAGTGACCGGGACACCTCCTCCTACGAGCAGTACTTC.

This clonotype has a handful of counts. The gene calls are TRBV25-1 and TRBJ2-7; the match to TRBD1 covers 10 bases. V lost 4 bases and J lost 0; bases outside the gene matches: 9. The CDR3 is 17 amino acids. Germline CDR1 reads MGHDK; CDR2 reads SYGVNS. As DNA, the CDR3 is TGTGCCAGCAGTGTGCTAGGGACAGGGGAACCCTCCTACGAGCAGTACTTC. It translates to CASSVLGTGEPSYEQYF.

The rearrangement joins TRBV3-1 to TRBJ1-1; D gene ambiguous. From germline, CDR1 is LGHDT and CDR2 YNNKEL (reference sequence). V was clipped by 1 base and J by 3 bases, with 12 bases between them. The CDR3 covers 15 residues. The CDR3 protein is CASSQGPGADTEAFF. The CDR3 region has the DNA TGTGCCAGCAGCCAAGGACCAGGAGCTGACACTGAAGCTTTCTTT.

This clonotype was counted at least ten times. This chain uses TRBV29-1 with TRBJ1-2, with D possibly being TRBD1 (5 bases). The germline CDR1 and CDR2 sequences are SQVTM and ANQGSEA. V dropped 4 bases and J dropped 3 bases, with 9 bases sitting between them. This CDR3 has 12 residues. DNA of the CDR3: TGCAGCGTTGGCAGGGAGGACTATGGCTACACCTTC. This gives the protein CSVGREDYGYTF.

This clonotype has ten or more counts. The gene calls are TRBV30 and TRBJ2-6; possible D gene TRBD2, 5 bases. Trimming pared 2 bases from V and 0 bases from J, leaving 8 bases between. CDR3 length: 15 residues. The germline V gene has CDR1 GTSNPN and CDR2 SVGIG (reference sequence). The CDR3 sequence: CAWSRESSGANVLTF. In nucleotides, the CDR3 is TGTGCCTGGAGTAGGGAGAGCTCTGGGGCCAACGTCCTGACTTTC.

This clonotype was detected ten times or more. The chain couples TRBV7-2 to TRBJ1-5; no definite D call. Trimming cost V 4 bases and J 5 bases, with 9 bases left between them. Germline V gives CDR1 SGHTA, CDR2 FQGNSA. The length of the CDR3 is 13 residues. CDR3 region: CASSSEEDQPQHF. The CDR3 DNA sequence: TGTGCCAGCAGCTCCGAGGAGGATCAGCCCCAGCATTTT.